The next 28 T cell receptor beta chains were all read from a single sample in a study of cytomegalovirus exposure and HLA in healthy donors. Researchers ran the PCR with 60 Vbeta and 13 Jbeta primers. The method was immunoSEQ multiplex PCR; TCRdb's version includes in-frame clones alone and lacks a portion of them. The data hold 150,000 to 200,000 clones, with 65% to 80% observed a single time. Sequences were obtained from PBMCs. These receptors originate from a male donor in good health and CMV-seronegative.

The chain employs TRBV18 and TRBJ1-5; TRBD1 is a possible D gene (5 bases). Trimming stripped 2 bases from V and 5 bases from J, with 10 bases between. Germline CDR1 and CDR2: KGHSH and LQKENI. The CDR3 sequence is 14 residues long. The CDR3 nucleotides are TGTGCCAGCTCACCAAGGGACTCTTATCAGCCCCAGCATTTT. This codes for CASSPRDSYQPQHF.

The table lists this clone with a few counts. V usage is TRBV11-2 and J usage is TRBJ2-5; a possible D gene is TRBD1 (7 bases). Germline CDR1 and CDR2: SGHAT and FQNNGV. The CDR3 covers 14 residues. Trimming left V 6 bases short and J 4 bases short, with 15 bases between. CDR3 sequence: CASSRQGGLETQYF. The CDR3 DNA reads TGTGCCAGCAGTCGACAGGGAGGTTTAGAGACCCAGTACTTC. Based on the CDR3 plus reference TRBV11-2 and TRBJ2-5, the full variable domain is EAGVAQSPRYKIIEKRQSVAFWCNPISGHATLYWYQQILGQGPKLLIQFQNNGVVDDSQLPKDRFSAERLKGVDSTLKIQPAKLEDSAVYLCASSRQGGLETQYFGPGTRLLVL.

This rearrangement joins TRBV14 to TRBJ2-1; D may be TRBD2 (5 bases). The V and J ends lost 4 bases and 1 base respectively, with 8 bases between them. Germline-derived CDR1 and CDR2 are SGHDN and FVKESK. This CDR3 is 14 amino acids long. The CDR3 DNA reads as TGTGCCAGCAGCCGGACGGGGTCCTACAATGAGCAGTTCTTC. This sequence encodes CASSRTGSYNEQFF. Full variable domain (remainder filled in from reference TRBV14 and TRBJ2-1): EAGVTQFPSHSVIEKGQTVTLRCDPISGHDNLYWYRRVMGKEIKFLLHFVKESKQDESGMPNNRFLAERTGGTYSTLKVQPAELEDSGVYFCASSRTGSYNEQFFGPGTRLTVL.

This clone was detected only once. This rearrangement joins TRBV10-3 to TRBJ1-4; maybe TRBD1 (5 bases). There are 14 residues in the CDR3. Germline CDR1 and CDR2: ENHRY and SYGVKD. V shed 6 bases and J shed 8 bases, with 16 bases lying between them. CDR3 DNA sequence: TGTGCCATCAGCTCGGGGGGGTTCTCCGAAAAACTGTTTTTT. It translates to CAISSGGFSEKLFF.

This clone has a handful of counts. The chain carries TRBV4-2 and TRBJ2-6, with TRBD2 matching over 7 bases. Germline trimming cut 2 bases from V and 0 bases from J; bases unmatched to any gene: 13. CDR1 is LGHNA and CDR2 is YNFKEQ in the germline V gene. CDR3 length: 20 amino acids. CDR3 in amino acids: CASSQMGGRQTGSGANVLTF. CDR3 DNA: TGTGCCAGCAGCCAAATGGGGGGGAGACAAACCGGCTCTGGGGCCAACGTCCTGACTTTC.

This clone has a handful of counts. The V gene is TRBV30, the J gene TRBJ1-1; possibly TRBD1 for D (5 bases). The V gene lost 3 bases and the J gene lost 4 bases, with 6 bases spanning the gap. Germline V lookup: CDR1 GTSNPN, CDR2 SVGIG (reference sequence). The CDR3 contains 11 residues. CDR3 protein: CAWRGGTEAFF. The DNA of the CDR3 is TGTGCCTGGAGGGGGGGCACTGAAGCTTTCTTT.

The chain is built from TRBV5-1 and TRBJ2-1; 10 bases map to TRBD2. The CDR3 covers 15 residues. V shed 3 bases and J 12 bases; nucleotides not matched to a gene: 12. CDR1 SGHRS and CDR2 YFSETQ come from the germline V gene. CDR3 coding DNA: TGCGCCAGCAGCTCAAGCGGGGGGGAAGGTAGGAGGCAGTTCTTC. This gives the protein CASSSSGGEGRRQFF. Full variable domain (rest looked up from reference TRBV5-1 and TRBJ2-1): KAGVTQTPRYLIKTRGQQVTLSCSPISGHRSVSWYQQTPGQGLQFLFEYFSETQRNKGNFPGRFSGRQFSNSRSEMNVSTLELGDSALYLCASSSSGGEGRRQFFGPGTRLTVL.

V gene TRBV4-3 combines with J gene TRBJ2-7; TRBD2 aligns across 12 bases. The CDR3 covers 18 residues. Trimming took 0 bases from V and 3 from J; bases not matched to a gene: 9. Germline V lookup: CDR1 LGHNA, CDR2 YSLEER. CDR3 bases: TGCGCCAGCAGCCAAGATTGGAGGTCTAGCGGGAGGGTCTACGAGCAGTACTTC. Protein product: CASSQDWRSSGRVYEQYF.

The V call is TRBV7-2, the J call TRBJ1-5; a possible D gene is TRBD1 (6 bases). Germline values: CDR1 SGHTA, CDR2 FQGNSA. The CDR3 has 16 residues. V gave up 3 bases and J gave up 10 bases, with 22 bases separating them. CDR3 nucleotides: TGTGCCAGCAGCTTGGACAGCAGCTATAGCAATGCCCCCCAGCATTTT. This translates into CASSLDSSYSNAPQHF.

The gene calls are TRBV27 and TRBJ2-5; D perhaps matches TRBD1 (6 bases). V gave up 2 bases and J gave up 3 bases, with 16 bases separating them. Germline loops: CDR1 MNHEY, CDR2 SMNVEV (reference sequence). The CDR3 runs 16 residues. The CDR3 region is CASSLLGPRGEETQYF. The CDR3 bases are TGTGCCAGCAGTTTACTTGGGCCCAGGGGCGAAGAGACCCAGTACTTC.

This clone appeared once. The rearrangement uses TRBV7-8 and TRBJ2-7; D is ambiguous. The V end was cut by 3 bases, the J end by 0 bases, with 6 bases between. The length of the CDR3 is 13 residues. Germline V lookup: CDR1 SGHVS, CDR2 FQNEAQ. CDR3 loop: CASSLYFSYEQYF. The DNA of the CDR3 is TGTGCCAGCAGCTTGTACTTCTCCTACGAGCAGTACTTC.

There are a few counts of this clone. CDR3 in DNA: TGTGCCTGGAGTGGACAGAACTATGGCTACACCTTC. It is translated as CAWSGQNYGYTF. The chain joins TRBV30 to TRBJ1-2; D is possibly TRBD1 (5 bases). This CDR3 has 12 residues. The germline V gene has CDR1 GTSNPN and CDR2 SVGIG (reference sequence). Between the trimmed V and J ends, which lost 1 base and 2 bases, there was a span of 5 bases. Based on the CDR3 plus reference TRBV30 and TRBJ1-2, the full variable domain is SQTIHQWPATLVQPVGSPLSLECTVEGTSNPNLYWYRQAAGRGLQLLFYSVGIGQISSEVPQNLSASRPQDRQFILSSKKLLLSDSGFYLCAWSGQNYGYTFGSGTRLTVV.

This chain links TRBV13 with TRBJ1-2; weak D call: TRBD1 (6 bases). CDR1 PRHDT and CDR2 FYEKMQ come from the germline V gene (reference sequence). This CDR3 comprises 15 residues. Trimming removed 0 bases from V and 7 bases from J, with 15 bases in between. Here the CDR3 DNA reads TGTGCCAGCAGCTTAGGCCGGCAGGGGAAGAGTGGCTACACCTTC. Protein product: CASSLGRQGKSGYTF.

The chain has TRBV7-6 and TRBJ2-2, with 12 bases matching TRBD2. Germline lookup yields CDR1 SGHVS and CDR2 FNYEAQ. CDR3 length: 17 residues. Germline trimming cut 6 bases from V and 1 base from J; bases unmatched to any gene: 6. CDR3 loop: CASSFPGLAGNTGELFF. CDR3 DNA: TGTGCCAGCAGTTTTCCGGGACTAGCGGGGAACACCGGGGAGCTGTTTTTT.

Only one count was recorded for this clone. V and J are TRBV7-9 and TRBJ2-7; no firm D call. Trimming took off 0 bases at V and 2 bases at J, with 8 bases between the two ends. Germline V gene lookup returns CDR1 SEHNR and CDR2 FQNEAQ (reference sequence). This CDR3 spans 14 amino acids. The CDR3 sequence is CASSLAAGTYEQYF. CDR3 nucleotide sequence: TGTGCCAGCAGCTTAGCCGCAGGAACCTACGAGCAGTACTTC.

J is TRBJ2-2 and V is TRBV18, with 13 bases matching TRBD2. The J segment lost 6 bases and the V segment lost 4 bases, leaving 11 bases of the junction unmatched. The CDR3 loop spans 18 amino acids. Germline loops: CDR1 KGHSH, CDR2 LQKENI. The CDR3 nucleotides read TGTGCCAGCTCACTATCCGGACTAGCGGGGGAATTGGCCGGGGAGCTGTTTTTT. This translates into CASSLSGLAGELAGELFF.

The chain combines TRBV7-9 with TRBJ1-1, with 9 nucleotides matching TRBD1. Trimming at V came to 6 bases and at J to 5 bases, leaving 10 bases not matched to a gene. The CDR3 is 15 residues long. Germline lookup yields CDR1 SEHNR and CDR2 FQNEAQ (reference sequence). The CDR3 sequence: CASSPGTGFLTEAFF. The CDR3 DNA reads as TGTGCCAGCAGTCCCGGGACAGGGTTTCTGACTGAAGCTTTCTTT.

The V call is TRBV20-1, the J call TRBJ2-2; no definite D call. CDR3 length: 11 amino acids. V was shortened by 2 bases and J by 5 bases, with 3 bases between the two germline ends. Germline V gene data show CDR1 as DFQATT and CDR2 as SNEGSKA (reference sequence). The CDR3 spells CSARSTGELFF. For the CDR3, the DNA is TGCAGTGCTAGATCGACCGGGGAGCTGTTTTTT.

V and J are TRBV5-4 and TRBJ1-6; 8 bases agree with TRBD1. Per germline, CDR1 SGHNT and CDR2 YYREEE (reference sequence). This CDR3 comprises 15 residues. Trimming cost V 4 bases and J 6 bases; bases outside gene matches: 6. The CDR3 sequence is CASSVQQGVNSPLHF. For the CDR3, the DNA is TGTGCCAGCAGCGTGCAACAGGGGGTTAATTCACCCCTCCACTTT.

Here the CDR3 reads CASSSLGGRAGDTQYF. Written as DNA, the CDR3 is TGTGCCAGCAGTTCCCTTGGCGGGAGGGCGGGAGATACGCAGTATTTT. The rearrangement links TRBV6-6 to TRBJ2-3, with 9 bases that match TRBD2. Germline CDR1 is MNHNY and CDR2 is SVGAGI (reference sequence). The trim removed 4 bases at V and 5 bases at J, leaving 10 bases unmatched. The CDR3 is 16 amino acids.

This clone was recorded a few times. This sequence joins TRBV6-1 and TRBJ2-7; 11 bases agree with TRBD2. This CDR3 spans 16 amino acids. The V and J ends lost 2 bases and 4 bases, in that order; junction bases with no gene match: 7. CDR1 MNHNS and CDR2 SASEGT come from the germline V gene. The CDR3: CASSELAGGGSYEQYF. The CDR3, as DNA: TGTGCCAGCAGTGAACTAGCGGGGGGAGGAAGTTACGAGCAGTACTTC.

The chain employs TRBV5-4 and TRBJ2-7; 12 bases match TRBD1. Germline trimming cut 3 bases from V and 0 bases from J; bases unmatched to any gene: 4. CDR1 and CDR2 from the germline V gene are SGHNT and YYREEE (reference sequence). The CDR3 contains 16 residues. As DNA, the CDR3 is TGTGCCAGCAGCTCCCCGGGACAGGGGGCCTCCTACGAGCAGTACTTC. This sequence encodes CASSSPGQGASYEQYF.

The V call is TRBV5-6, the J call TRBJ2-1; 9 bases map to TRBD1. V lost 1 base and J lost 15; bases outside the gene matches: 5. Germline lookup yields CDR1 SGHDT and CDR2 YYEEEE. The CDR3 consists of 12 residues. The chain's CDR3 is CASSLWTGEGFF. CDR3 DNA sequence: TGTGCCAGCAGCTTGTGGACAGGGGAGGGGTTCTTC.

The V call is TRBV2, the J call TRBJ2-7; 9 bases are shared with TRBD1. This CDR3 has 13 residues. From germline, CDR1 is SNHLY and CDR2 FYNNEI. V was clipped by 6 bases and J by 3 bases; unmatched bases: 3. The CDR3 nucleotides are TGTGCCAGCAGCGGGGACAGGGTCTACGAGCAGTACTTC. Translation: CASSGDRVYEQYF.

V usage is TRBV15 and J usage is TRBJ2-7; 8 nucleotides agree with TRBD1. CDR3 length equals 14 residues. Germline V gives CDR1 LNHNV, CDR2 YYDKDF (reference sequence). Trimming took 9 bases from V and 2 from J; bases not matched to a gene: 9. The CDR3 here is CATSFGTGPYEQYF. CDR3 bases: TGTGCCACTTCCTTCGGGACAGGTCCCTACGAGCAGTACTTC.

The V and J genes are TRBV6-5 and TRBJ1-5; possible D gene TRBD1, 5 bases. The CDR3 runs to 14 residues. Per the germline V gene, CDR1 is MNHEY and CDR2 is SVGAGI. Trimming left V 0 bases short and J 6 bases short, with 9 bases between. The CDR3 is CASSYSTVSQPQHF. The CDR3 DNA reads as TGTGCCAGCAGTTACTCGACAGTCTCTCAGCCCCAGCATTTT.

The chain has TRBV13 and TRBJ2-7; TRBD2 matches 7 bases. Trimming at V came to 2 bases and at J to 6 bases, leaving 1 base not matched to a gene. The CDR3 loop spans 12 amino acids. CDR1 and CDR2 (germline): PRHDT, FYEKMQ (reference sequence). The CDR3 loop reads CASSLTGGEQYF. Written as DNA, the CDR3 is TGTGCCAGCAGCTTAACGGGGGGCGAGCAGTACTTC.

This rearrangement joins TRBV19 to TRBJ1-1, with 12 bases fitting TRBD1. The CDR3 loop spans 16 amino acids. V trimming: 8 bases; J trimming: 1 base; junction bases outside the gene matches: 8. Germline loops: CDR1 LNHDA, CDR2 SQIVND (reference sequence). This CDR3 is CASSRGQGAGNTEAFF. The DNA of the CDR3 is TGTGCCAGTTCGAGGGGACAGGGGGCTGGGAACACTGAAGCTTTCTTT.